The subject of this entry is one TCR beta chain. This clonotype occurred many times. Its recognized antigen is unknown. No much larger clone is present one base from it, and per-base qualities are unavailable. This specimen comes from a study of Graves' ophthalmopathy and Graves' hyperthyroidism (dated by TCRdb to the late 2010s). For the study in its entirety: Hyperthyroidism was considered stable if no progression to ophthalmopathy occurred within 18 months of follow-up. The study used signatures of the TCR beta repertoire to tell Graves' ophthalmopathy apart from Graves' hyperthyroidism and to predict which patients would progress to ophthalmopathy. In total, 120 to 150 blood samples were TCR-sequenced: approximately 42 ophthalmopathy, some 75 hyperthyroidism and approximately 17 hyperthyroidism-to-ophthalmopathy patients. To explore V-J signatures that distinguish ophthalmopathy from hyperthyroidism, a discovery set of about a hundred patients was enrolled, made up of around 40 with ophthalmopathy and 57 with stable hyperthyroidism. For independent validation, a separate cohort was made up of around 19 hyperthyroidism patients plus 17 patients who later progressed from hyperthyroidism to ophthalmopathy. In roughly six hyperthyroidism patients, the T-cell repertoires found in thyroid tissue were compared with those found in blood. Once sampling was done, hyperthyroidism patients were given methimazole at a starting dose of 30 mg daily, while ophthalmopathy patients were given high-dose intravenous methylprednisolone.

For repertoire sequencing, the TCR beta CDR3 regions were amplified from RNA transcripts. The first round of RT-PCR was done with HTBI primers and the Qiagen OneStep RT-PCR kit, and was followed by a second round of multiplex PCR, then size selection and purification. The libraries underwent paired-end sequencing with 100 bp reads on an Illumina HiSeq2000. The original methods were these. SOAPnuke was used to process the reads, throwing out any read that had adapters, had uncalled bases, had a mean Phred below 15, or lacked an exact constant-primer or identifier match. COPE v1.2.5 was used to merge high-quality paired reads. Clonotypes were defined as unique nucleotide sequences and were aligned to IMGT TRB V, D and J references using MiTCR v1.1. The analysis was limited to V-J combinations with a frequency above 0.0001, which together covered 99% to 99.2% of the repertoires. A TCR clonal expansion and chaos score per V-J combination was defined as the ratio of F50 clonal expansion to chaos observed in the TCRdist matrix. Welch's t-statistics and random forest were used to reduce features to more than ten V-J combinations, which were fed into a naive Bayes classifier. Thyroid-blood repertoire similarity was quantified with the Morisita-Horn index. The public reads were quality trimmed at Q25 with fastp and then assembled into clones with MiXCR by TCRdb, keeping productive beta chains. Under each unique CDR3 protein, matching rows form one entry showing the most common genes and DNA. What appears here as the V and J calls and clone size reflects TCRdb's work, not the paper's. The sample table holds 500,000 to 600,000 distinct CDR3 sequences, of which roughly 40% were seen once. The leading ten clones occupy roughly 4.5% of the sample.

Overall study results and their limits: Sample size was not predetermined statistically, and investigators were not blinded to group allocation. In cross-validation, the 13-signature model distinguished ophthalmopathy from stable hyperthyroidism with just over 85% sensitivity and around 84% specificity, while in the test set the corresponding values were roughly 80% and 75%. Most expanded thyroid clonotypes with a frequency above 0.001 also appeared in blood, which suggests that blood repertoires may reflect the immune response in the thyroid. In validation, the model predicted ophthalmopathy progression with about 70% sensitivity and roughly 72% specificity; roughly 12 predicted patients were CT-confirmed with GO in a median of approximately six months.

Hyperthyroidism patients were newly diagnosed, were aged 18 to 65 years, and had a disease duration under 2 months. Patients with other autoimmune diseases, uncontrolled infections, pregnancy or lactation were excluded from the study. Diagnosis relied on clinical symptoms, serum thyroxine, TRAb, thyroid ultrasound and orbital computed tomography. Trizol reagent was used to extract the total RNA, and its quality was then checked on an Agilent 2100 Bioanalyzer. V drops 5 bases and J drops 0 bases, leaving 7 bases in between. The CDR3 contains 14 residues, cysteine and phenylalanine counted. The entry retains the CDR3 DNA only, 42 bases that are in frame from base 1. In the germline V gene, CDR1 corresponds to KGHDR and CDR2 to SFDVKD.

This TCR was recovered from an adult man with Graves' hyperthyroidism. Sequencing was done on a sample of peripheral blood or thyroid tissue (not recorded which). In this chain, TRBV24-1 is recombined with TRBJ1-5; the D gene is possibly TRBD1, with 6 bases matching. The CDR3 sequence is CATSGRGSNQPQHF. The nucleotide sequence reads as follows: TGTGCCACCAGTGGCAGGGGTAGCAATCAGCCCCAGCATTTT.